This T cell receptor (beta chain) was recorded in a study of T cell responses to AZD1222 COVID-19 vaccine. V trimming: 5 bases; J trimming: 4 bases; junction bases outside the gene matches: 6. This CDR3 has 14 residues. Germline CDR1 MNHEY, CDR2 SVGEGT. Clones were sequenced by immunoSEQ multiplex PCR, and TCRdb holds only the in-frame ones, with some missing. The table has over 95,000 clones, roughly nine tenths seen once. Material: peripheral blood, obtained on day 0 of AZD1222 vaccination. The chain recombines TRBV6-2 or TRBV6-3 with TRBJ1-1; 8 bases fit TRBD1. The TCR comes from an adult in good health. The CDR3 nucleotides read TGTGCCAGCAGTAAAGGGACAGGAGGCACTGAAGCTTTCTTT. It codes for CASSKGTGGTEAFF.